What follows are 14 T cell receptor beta chains derived from one specimen sequenced in a study of CD8 T cells in Susac syndrome. Random hexamers primed reverse transcription of about 0.45 to 1 ug RNA. TCRdb re-called the immunoSEQ multiplex PCR reads with MiXCR, one entry per CDR3 protein. The data contain around 220,000 distinct CDR3 sequences, around 90% of them seen just once; the ten biggest clones take up less than 0.15%. Sequencing was performed on CD8+ T cells from PBMCs. These receptors came from a human donor with multiple sclerosis.

The CDR3 sequence is CASSQIASNEQFF. In nucleotides, the CDR3 is TGCGCCAGCAGCCAGATAGCTTCCAATGAGCAGTTCTTC. V usage is TRBV4-1 and J usage is TRBJ2-1; no reliable D call. Germline V gives CDR1 MGHRA, CDR2 YSYEKL. CDR3 length: 13 residues. V lost 3 bases and J lost 6, with 9 bases in between.

This chain connects TRBV6-2 or TRBV6-3 to TRBJ2-1; D unresolved. CDR1 is MNHEY and CDR2 is SVGEGT in the germline V gene. This CDR3 has 15 residues. V lost 4 bases, J lost 9 bases, and 19 bases lay in between. Written as DNA, the CDR3 is TGTGCCAGCAGTTTGGCTGACGGCCTAGACGGTGAGCAGTTCTTC. Residues: CASSLADGLDGEQFF.

This clonotype was recorded only once. This rearrangement joins TRBV7-9 to TRBJ1-2; TRBD1 agrees at 8 bases. The CDR3 totals 14 residues. The V segment lost 5 bases and the J segment 8 bases; nucleotides outside the gene matches: 10. CDR1 is SEHNR and CDR2 is FQNEAQ in the germline V gene (reference sequence). CDR3 DNA: TGTGCCAGCAGCCTGGGACAGGTAGAGAAGGGCTACACCTTC. Encoded protein: CASSLGQVEKGYTF. The full variable domain, rest sourced from reference TRBV7-9 and TRBJ1-2, is DTGVSQNPRHKITKRGQNVTFRCDPISEHNRLYWYRQTLGQGPEFLTYFQNEAQLEKSRLLSDRFSAERPKGSFSTLEIQRTEQGDSAMYLCASSLGQVEKGYTFGSGTRLTVV.

The rearrangement joins TRBV13 to TRBJ2-7, with unresolved D. Trimming took off 5 bases at V and 6 bases at J, with 17 bases between the two ends. The germline V gene encodes CDR1 PRHDT and CDR2 FYEKMQ (reference sequence). The CDR3 is 14 amino acids. CDR3 residues: CASSLLPIPFEQYF. In DNA form, the CDR3 reads TGTGCCAGCAGCCTCCTCCCGATCCCCTTCGAGCAGTACTTC.

V gene TRBV27 combines with J gene TRBJ2-3, with D unclear. This CDR3 comprises 14 residues. Trimming took off 4 bases at V and 2 bases at J, with 10 bases between the two ends. Germline V CDR1 and CDR2: MNHEY, SMNVEV (reference sequence). The CDR3 is CASSSAISTDTQYF. The CDR3 nucleotides read TGTGCCAGCAGTTCTGCCATCTCCACAGATACGCAGTATTTT.

The chain employs TRBV28 and TRBJ2-4; 10 bases agree with TRBD1. V trimming: 3 bases; J trimming: 2 bases; junction bases outside the gene matches: 7. This CDR3 is built from 17 residues. Per the germline V gene, CDR1 is MDHEN and CDR2 is SYDVKM. The CDR3 region has the DNA TGTGCCAGCAGTTTTAACCCGGACAGGGGGACCAAAAACATTCAGTACTTC. It yields the protein CASSFNPDRGTKNIQYF.

The rearrangement joins TRBV7-9 to TRBJ1-1; 7 bases line up with TRBD1. The CDR3 sequence is 12 residues long. V trimming: 6 bases; J trimming: 6 bases; junction bases outside the gene matches: 4. Looked up from germline, CDR1 is SEHNR and CDR2 is FQNEAQ (reference sequence). CDR3 amino acids: CASRTGSPEAFF. Written as DNA, the CDR3 is TGTGCCAGCAGGACAGGGTCACCTGAAGCTTTCTTT.

CDR3 in DNA: TGTGCCACCAGTGACTTACAGGGGAGTCCCAGCACCGGGGAGCTGTTTTTT. Translating gives CATSDLQGSPSTGELFF. The chain combines TRBV24-1 with TRBJ2-2, with TRBD1 matching 7 bases. Per the germline V gene, CDR1 is KGHDR and CDR2 is SFDVKD. This CDR3 contains 17 residues. V was clipped by 4 bases and J by 4 bases; unmatched bases: 11.

The chain combines TRBV2 with TRBJ2-7; TRBD2 matches at 11 bases. V was clipped by 8 bases and J by 0 bases; unmatched bases: 9. From germline, CDR1 is SNHLY and CDR2 FYNNEI. The CDR3 has 16 amino acids. CDR3 sequence: CASEGLAGGPSYEQYF. The CDR3 DNA reads TGTGCCAGCGAGGGGCTAGCGGGGGGTCCCTCCTACGAGCAGTACTTC.

The V gene is TRBV7-9, the J gene TRBJ1-2, with 7 bases matching TRBD1. This CDR3 contains 15 residues. After removal of 1 base from V and 0 bases from J, the junction contained 2 bases not matched to a gene. In germline, CDR1 is SEHNR, CDR2 FQNEAQ (reference sequence). The CDR3 is CASSLVQGANYGYTF. The CDR3 DNA sequence: TGTGCCAGCAGCTTAGTCCAGGGGGCTAACTATGGCTACACCTTC. Drawing the rest from reference TRBV7-9 and TRBJ1-2, the complete variable domain is DTGVSQNPRHKITKRGQNVTFRCDPISEHNRLYWYRQTLGQGPEFLTYFQNEAQLEKSRLLSDRFSAERPKGSFSTLEIQRTEQGDSAMYLCASSLVQGANYGYTFGSGTRLTVV.

The chain couples TRBV10-3 to TRBJ2-2; 7 bases align to TRBD2. Trimming cost V 7 bases and J 5 bases; bases outside gene matches: 4. CDR3 length equals 13 residues. CDR1 and CDR2 from the germline V gene are ENHRY and SYGVKD. CDR3 sequence: CAIMRENTGELFF. The CDR3 DNA reads TGTGCCATCATGCGGGAGAATACCGGGGAGCTGTTTTTT.

V is TRBV6-5 and J is TRBJ2-1; D remains unclear. The length of the CDR3 is 11 residues. In germline, CDR1 is MNHEY, CDR2 SVGAGI. V was clipped by 6 bases and J by 5 bases, with 5 bases between them. CDR3 loop: CASRTNNEQFF. The CDR3 DNA reads TGTGCCAGCAGGACAAACAATGAGCAGTTCTTC.

This clonotype was observed once. The chain has TRBV5-1 and TRBJ1-1; D call uncertain. The length of the CDR3 is 15 residues. Looked up from germline, CDR1 is SGHRS and CDR2 is YFSETQ. Trimming took 0 bases from V and 0 from J, leaving 9 bases between them. The CDR3 coding sequence is TGCGCCAGCAGCTTGGAGGCAGCCTTGAACACTGAAGCTTTCTTT. This sequence encodes CASSLEAALNTEAFF.

The rearrangement links TRBV19 to TRBJ2-1; D may correspond to TRBD1 or TRBD2 (5 bases each). V was shortened by 3 bases and J by 7 bases, with 19 bases between the two germline ends. CDR1 and CDR2 from the germline V gene are LNHDA and SQIVND (reference sequence). The CDR3 has 16 residues. The CDR3 protein is CASSIPSRDRWNEQFF. As DNA, the CDR3 is TGTGCCAGTAGTATCCCCAGCAGGGACCGATGGAATGAGCAGTTCTTC.